The rows below give T cell receptor beta chains drawn from one sample of a study of cytomegalovirus exposure and HLA in healthy donors. Method: immunoSEQ multiplex PCR; TCRdb's copy keeps in-frame clones and lacks some. This table has 150,000 to 200,000 clones, approximately 85% appearing once. Sequencing input: PBMCs. Receptor source: a man between 18 and 35 years old in good health and CMV-seropositive. Both conserved end residues are part of each CDR3. The D gene is left open where the match is weak.

V: TRBV27; D: TRBD1; J: TRBJ2-7; DNA: TGTGCCAGCAGAGCACTACAGGGGTACTACGAGCAGTACTTC; CDR3: CASRALQGYYEQYF
V: TRBV30; D: TRBD2; J: TRBJ2-3; DNA: TGTGCCTGGAGGACTAGCGGGGGGTCCCCTTACAGAGATACGCAGTATTTT; CDR3: CAWRTSGGSPYRDTQYF
V: TRBV6-5; D: NA; J: TRBJ2-5; DNA: TGTGCCAGCCGTCACCCCCATAGAGAGACCCAGTACTTC; CDR3: CASRHPHRETQYF
V: TRBV19; D: TRBD1; J: TRBJ2-7; DNA: TGTGCCAGTAGTCTAAACGGACAGGGTACCTTCTCCTACGAGCAGTACTTC; CDR3: CASSLNGQGTFSYEQYF
V: TRBV9; D: NA; J: TRBJ2-1; DNA: TGTGCCAGCCGTCCCTTGAGCTCCTACAATGAGCAGTTCTTC; CDR3: CASRPLSSYNEQFF
V: TRBV30; D: TRBD1; J: TRBJ1-3; DNA: TGTGCCTGGAACAGGGGAGGTGGAAACACCATATATTTT; CDR3: CAWNRGGGNTIYF
V: TRBV19; D: NA; J: TRBJ1-4; DNA: TGTGCCAGTAGTATTGGGGGCGGTGAAAAACTGTTTTTT; CDR3: CASSIGGGEKLFF
V: TRBV5-6; D: NA; J: TRBJ2-5; DNA: TGTGCCAGCAGCCGGGGGACAGACCAAGAGACCCAGTACTTC; CDR3: CASSRGTDQETQYF
V: TRBV5-1; D: NA; J: TRBJ1-2; DNA: TGCGCCAGCAGCTTGGACAGGGACTATGGCTACACCTTC; CDR3: CASSLDRDYGYTF
V: TRBV5-1; D: NA; J: TRBJ2-5; DNA: TGCGCCAGCAGTAAGGAGGGGCCGGAGACCCAGTACTTC; CDR3: CASSKEGPETQYF
V: TRBV6-1; D: NA; J: TRBJ2-7; DNA: TGTGCCAGCACAGGACAGACCAGCTACGAGCAGTACTTC; CDR3: CASTGQTSYEQYF
V: TRBV2; D: TRBD1; J: TRBJ1-1; DNA: TGTGCCAGCAGTGGGGGGACAGCGAACACTGAAGCTTTCTTT; CDR3: CASSGGTANTEAFF
V: TRBV4-3; D: TRBD1; J: TRBJ1-2; DNA: TGCGCCAGCAGCCAAGACGGGACAGCCTTTCTGAGTGGCTACACCTTC; CDR3: CASSQDGTAFLSGYTF
V: TRBV5-1; D: NA; J: TRBJ2-3; DNA: TGCGCCAGCAGCTTGGGGATGGTAGGAGTACGCACAGATACGCAGTATTTT; CDR3: CASSLGMVGVRTDTQYF